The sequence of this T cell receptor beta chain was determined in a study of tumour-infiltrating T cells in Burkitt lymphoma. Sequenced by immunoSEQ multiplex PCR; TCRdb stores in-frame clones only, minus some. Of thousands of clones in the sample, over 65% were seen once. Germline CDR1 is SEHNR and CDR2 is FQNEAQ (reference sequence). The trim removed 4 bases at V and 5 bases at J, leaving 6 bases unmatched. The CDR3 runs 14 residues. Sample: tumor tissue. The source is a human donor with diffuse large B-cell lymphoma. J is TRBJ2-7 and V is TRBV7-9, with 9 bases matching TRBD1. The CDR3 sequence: CASSSAGTGNEQYF. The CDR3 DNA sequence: TGTGCCAGCAGCTCAGCCGGGACAGGGAACGAGCAGTACTTC.